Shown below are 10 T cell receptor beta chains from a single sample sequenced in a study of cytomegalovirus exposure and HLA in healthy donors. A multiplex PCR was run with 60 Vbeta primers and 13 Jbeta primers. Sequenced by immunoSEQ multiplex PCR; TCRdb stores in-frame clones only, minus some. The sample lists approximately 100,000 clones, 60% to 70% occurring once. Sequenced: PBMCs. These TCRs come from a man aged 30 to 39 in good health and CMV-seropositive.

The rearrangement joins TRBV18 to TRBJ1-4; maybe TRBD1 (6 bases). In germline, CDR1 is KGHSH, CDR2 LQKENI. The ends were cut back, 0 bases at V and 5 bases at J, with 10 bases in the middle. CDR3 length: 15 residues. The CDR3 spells CASSPPGGRNEKLFF. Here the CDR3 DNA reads TGTGCCAGCTCACCACCAGGGGGTCGAAATGAAAAACTGTTTTTT.

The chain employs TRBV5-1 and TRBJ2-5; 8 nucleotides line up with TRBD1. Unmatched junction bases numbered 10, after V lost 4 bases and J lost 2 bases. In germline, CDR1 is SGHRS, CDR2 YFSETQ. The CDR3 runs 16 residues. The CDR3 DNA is TGCGCCAGCAGCGTCACCAGGACAGGGACTCAAGAGACCCAGTACTTC. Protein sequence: CASSVTRTGTQETQYF.

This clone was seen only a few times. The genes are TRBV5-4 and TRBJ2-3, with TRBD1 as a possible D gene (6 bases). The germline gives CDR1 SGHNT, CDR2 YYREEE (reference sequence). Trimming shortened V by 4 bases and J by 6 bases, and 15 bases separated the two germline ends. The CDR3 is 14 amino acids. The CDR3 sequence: CASSIGQIADTQYF. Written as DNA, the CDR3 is TGTGCCAGCAGCATCGGACAGATTGCCGATACGCAGTATTTT.

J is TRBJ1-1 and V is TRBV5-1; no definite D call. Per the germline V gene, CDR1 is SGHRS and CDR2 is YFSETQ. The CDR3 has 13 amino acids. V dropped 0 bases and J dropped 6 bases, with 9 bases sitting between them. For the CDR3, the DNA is TGCGCCAGCAGCTTGGGGAGCATCCCTGAAGCTTTCTTT. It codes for CASSLGSIPEAFF.

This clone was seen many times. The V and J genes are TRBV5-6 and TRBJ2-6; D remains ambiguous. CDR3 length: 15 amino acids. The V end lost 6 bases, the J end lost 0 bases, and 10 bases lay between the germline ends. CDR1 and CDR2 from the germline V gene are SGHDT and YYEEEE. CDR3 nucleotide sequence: TGTGCCAGCACCCTTGGCCCCTCTGGGGCCAACGTCCTGACTTTC. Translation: CASTLGPSGANVLTF.

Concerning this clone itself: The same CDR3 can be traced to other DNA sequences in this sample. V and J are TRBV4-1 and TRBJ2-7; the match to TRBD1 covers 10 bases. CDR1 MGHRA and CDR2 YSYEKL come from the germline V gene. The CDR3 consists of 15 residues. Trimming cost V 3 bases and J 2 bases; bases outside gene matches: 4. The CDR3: CASSQSGTGAYEQYF. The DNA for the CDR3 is TGCGCCAGCAGCCAGTCCGGGACAGGGGCCTACGAGCAGTACTTC.

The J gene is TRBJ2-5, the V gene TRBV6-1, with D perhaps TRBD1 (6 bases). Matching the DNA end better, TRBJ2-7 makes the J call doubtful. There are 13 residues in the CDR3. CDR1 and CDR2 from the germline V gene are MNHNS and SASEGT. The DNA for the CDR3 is TGTGCCAGCAGTGCACAGGGTATGGACGAGCAGTACTTC. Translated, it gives CASSAQGMDEQYF.

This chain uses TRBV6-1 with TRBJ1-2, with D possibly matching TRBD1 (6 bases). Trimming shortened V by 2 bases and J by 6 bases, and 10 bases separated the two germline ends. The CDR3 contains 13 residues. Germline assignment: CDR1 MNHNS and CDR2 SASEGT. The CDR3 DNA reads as TGTGCCAGCAGTGAAACCCAGGGGAATGGCTACACCTTC. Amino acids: CASSETQGNGYTF.

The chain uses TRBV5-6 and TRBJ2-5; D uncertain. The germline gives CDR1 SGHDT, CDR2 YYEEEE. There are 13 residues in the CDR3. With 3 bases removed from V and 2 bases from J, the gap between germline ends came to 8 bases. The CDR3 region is CASSYSMQETQYF. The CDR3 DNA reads TGTGCCAGCAGCTACTCAATGCAAGAGACCCAGTACTTC.

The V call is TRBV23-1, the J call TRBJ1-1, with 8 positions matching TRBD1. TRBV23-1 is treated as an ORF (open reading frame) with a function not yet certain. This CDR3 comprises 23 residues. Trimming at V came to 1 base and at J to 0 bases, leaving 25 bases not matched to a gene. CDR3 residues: CASSQWGMGVLSEQGGVNTEAFF. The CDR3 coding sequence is TGCGCCAGCAGTCAATGGGGCATGGGGGTCTTATCCGAACAGGGGGGGGTGAACACTGAAGCTTTCTTT.